Each of the 29 T cell receptor beta chains below was sequenced from the same sample in a study of T cell repertoires in cytomegalovirus infection. TCRdb independently ran MiXCR on the reads; one entry per CDR3 protein. The sample has around 550,000 distinct CDR3 sequences, about 25% seen once. Sequencing input: PBMCs. These receptors originate from a human donor in good health (CMV status not recorded). Some clones in this sample may be carry-over from other donors' samples.

Points on this clonotype: A junction end diverges from the germline sequence, so it may reflect a read error. The chain is built from TRBV28 and TRBJ2-7, with 10 bases that match TRBD2. The germline V gene encodes CDR1 MDHEN and CDR2 SYDVKM. CDR3 length equals 15 residues. The CDR3: CASSRTSGKNYELYF. In DNA form, the CDR3 reads TGTGCCAGCAGTCGGACTAGCGGAAAGAACTACGAGCTGTACTTC.

Remarks on this clonotype: A read error may account for a junction end that differs from germline. This chain joins TRBV12-3 or TRBV12-4 and TRBJ1-4, with D perhaps TRBD1 (5 bases). The CDR3 runs to 13 residues. The CDR3 region is CASSSLGPEKLSF. Here the CDR3 DNA reads TGTGCCAGCAGTTCTCTGGGACCTGAAAAACTGTCTTTT.

This clonotype occurred a few times. Germline and junction disagree at one end, which may indicate a read error. The chain joins TRBV19 to TRBJ1-2; D gene ambiguous. Germline V gene lookup returns CDR1 LNHDA and CDR2 SQIVND (reference sequence). This CDR3 has 13 residues. The CDR3 DNA reads as TGTGCCAGTACTATACTCGGGCAGATGGGCTACACCTTC. The encoded protein is CASTILGQMGYTF.

This clonotype was observed a handful of times. The chain has TRBV27 and TRBJ2-1, with 7 positions matching TRBD1. V was clipped by 5 bases and J by 1 base; unmatched bases: 11. The CDR3 has 17 amino acids. Germline values: CDR1 MNHEY, CDR2 SMNVEV (reference sequence). The CDR3 DNA reads as TGTGCCAGCAGTGGGGGACAGAGGGTAAGGTCCTACAATGAGCAGTTCTTC. The encoded protein is CASSGGQRVRSYNEQFF.

In this sample, this clonotype turned up a few times. The CDR3 loop reads CASSLSISGNTIYF. As DNA, the CDR3 is TGTGCCAGCAGCTTAAGTATCTCTGGAAACACCATATATTTT. The rearrangement links TRBV7-2 to TRBJ1-3; the D is unclear. The CDR3 covers 14 residues. CDR1 and CDR2 (germline): SGHTA, FQGNSA. V was pared by 2 bases and J by 0 bases, with 5 bases between.

This rearrangement joins TRBV28 to TRBJ2-7, with D perhaps TRBD1 (5 bases). The CDR3 runs to 15 residues. Germline CDR1 and CDR2: MDHEN and SYDVKM. V lost 1 base to trimming and J lost 5 bases, with 15 bases between them. Here the CDR3 reads CASSLFTGSGHEQYF. In DNA form, the CDR3 reads TGTGCCAGCAGTTTATTTACAGGTTCCGGCCACGAGCAGTACTTC.

This clonotype was seen more than once but under ten times. This chain joins TRBV12-3 or TRBV12-4 and TRBJ2-2; 9 nucleotides match TRBD2. Trimming removed 7 bases from V and 7 bases from J; junction bases left unmatched: 7. The CDR3 is 14 amino acids. For the CDR3, the DNA is TGTGCCAGCAAATTAGCGGGAGCGGTCGGGGAGCTGTTTTTT. Translation gives CASKLAGAVGELFF.

The chain joins TRBV23-1 to TRBJ2-7; 10 positions agree with TRBD1. TRBV23-1 is identified as an open reading frame with a role that is uncertain. V lost 3 bases and J lost 7; bases outside the gene matches: 12. The CDR3 spans 16 residues. DNA for the CDR3: TGCGCCAGCAGTCATCCCTCGGACAGGGGGTGGGGTGAGCAGTACGTC. Amino acid sequence: CASSHPSDRGWGEQYV.

There are a few counts of this clonotype. In nucleotides, the CDR3 is TGCGCCAGCAGCTGGGAAGACACCAAGAGCTCTGGAAACACCATATATTTT. Its translation: CASSWEDTKSSGNTIYF. The chain recombines TRBV4-1 with TRBJ1-3; D is unclear. The germline V gene has CDR1 MGHRA and CDR2 YSYEKL. There are 17 residues in the CDR3. V dropped 5 bases and J dropped 0 bases, with 17 bases sitting between them.

This clonotype was detected a few times. The V gene is TRBV29-1, the J gene TRBJ2-1; 11 bases match TRBD2. Germline loops: CDR1 SQVTM, CDR2 ANQGSEA. The CDR3 sequence is 18 residues long. After removal of 4 bases from V and 4 bases from J, the junction contained 15 bases not matched to a gene. CDR3 DNA sequence: TGCAGCGTTGTGGGACTAGCGGAGAGCCGCCAAAAATACAATGAGCAGTTCTTC. As protein: CSVVGLAESRQKYNEQFF.

The rearrangement uses TRBV28 and TRBJ1-2, with D unresolved. The germline V and J ends were trimmed by 3 bases and 4 bases, with 9 bases remaining between them. The CDR3 has 13 residues. Germline V gene sequence: CDR1 MDHEN, CDR2 SYDVKM. The CDR3 sequence: CASSFHSPYGYTF. In DNA, the CDR3 is TGTGCCAGCAGTTTCCACAGCCCCTATGGCTACACCTTC.

The sample holds many counts of this clonotype. This sequence joins TRBV7-2 and TRBJ2-5; 7 bases align to TRBD2. Trimming took 2 bases from V and 9 from J; bases not matched to a gene: 9. This CDR3 is 14 amino acids long. CDR1 is SGHTA and CDR2 is FQGNSA in the germline V gene. CDR3 nucleotides: TGTGCCAGCAGCTTATGGGGGGGTCGAGCGTCCCAGTACTTC. Translated: CASSLWGGRASQYF.

The gene calls are TRBV5-6 and TRBJ2-2; D possibly uses TRBD1 or TRBD2 (5 bases each). Germline V gene lookup returns CDR1 SGHDT and CDR2 YYEEEE. This CDR3 is 14 amino acids long. V was shortened by 2 bases and J by 6 bases, with 11 bases between the two germline ends. CDR3 residues: CASSFALGAGELFF. CDR3 DNA: TGTGCCAGCAGCTTCGCGTTGGGGGCCGGGGAGCTGTTTTTT.

The V gene is TRBV19, the J gene TRBJ2-5, with 7 bases that match TRBD2. J was trimmed by 9 bases and V by 5 bases; bases with no gene match: 12. This CDR3 contains 14 residues. Germline lookup yields CDR1 LNHDA and CDR2 SQIVND (reference sequence). CDR3 region: CASSPQTSPRAQYF. In nucleotides, the CDR3 is TGTGCCAGTAGTCCACAGACTAGCCCTCGTGCCCAGTACTTC.

This clonotype was observed many times. This chain connects TRBV7-2 to TRBJ2-1, with 8 bases fitting TRBD1. Trimming removed 4 bases from V and 3 bases from J; junction bases left unmatched: 2. The CDR3 extends over 14 amino acids. Germline values: CDR1 SGHTA, CDR2 FQGNSA. The CDR3 sequence is CASSSTGVYNEQFF. The CDR3 bases are TGTGCCAGCAGCTCGACAGGGGTCTACAATGAGCAGTTCTTC.

In its sample, this clonotype was seen a few times. The chain recombines TRBV14 with TRBJ1-4; 7 nucleotides align to TRBD1. The V and J ends lost 4 bases and 8 bases, in that order; junction bases with no gene match: 7. CDR1 is SGHDN and CDR2 is FVKESK in the germline V gene. This CDR3 is built from 14 residues. CDR3 bases: TGTGCCAGCAGCCTGAACAGGGGTCGGGAAAAACTGTTTTTT. Translated, it gives CASSLNRGREKLFF.

The chain combines TRBV14 with TRBJ2-1; D is possibly TRBD1 (5 bases). Germline-derived CDR1 and CDR2 are SGHDN and FVKESK. CDR3 size: 16 residues. Trimming stripped 2 bases from V and 3 bases from J, with 14 bases between. The chain's CDR3 is CASSQRGRRNYNEQFF. CDR3 DNA sequence: TGTGCCAGCAGCCAAAGGGGCCGACGTAACTACAATGAGCAGTTCTTC.

V gene TRBV7-9 combines with J gene TRBJ2-7; D possibly uses TRBD1 or TRBD2 (5 bases each). This CDR3 comprises 14 residues. Trimming took 5 bases from V and 2 from J, leaving 13 bases between them. CDR1 SEHNR and CDR2 FQNEAQ come from the germline V gene (reference sequence). CDR3 in amino acids: CASSPEGRTYEQYF. The CDR3 nucleotides read TGTGCCAGCAGCCCAGAGGGACGTACCTACGAGCAGTACTTC. The whole variable domain, filled in from reference TRBV7-9 and TRBJ2-7, reads DTGVSQNPRHKITKRGQNVTFRCDPISEHNRLYWYRQTLGQGPEFLTYFQNEAQLEKSRLLSDRFSAERPKGSFSTLEIQRTEQGDSAMYLCASSPEGRTYEQYFGPGTRLTVT.

This chain uses TRBV6-6 with TRBJ1-2, with 8 bases matching TRBD1. This CDR3 spans 13 amino acids. CDR1 is MNHNY and CDR2 is SVGAGI in the germline V gene (reference sequence). V gave up 6 bases and J gave up 4 bases; unmatched junction bases: 4. CDR3 DNA: TGTGCCAGCAGCGGACAGGGCCGCTATGGCTACACCTTC. Translation gives CASSGQGRYGYTF.

This clonotype was recorded many times. V is TRBV12-3 or TRBV12-4 and J is TRBJ2-1, with D unclear. The V and J ends lost 6 bases and 5 bases respectively, with 17 bases between them. The CDR3 runs to 15 residues. CDR3 region: CASSPASWKNNEQFF. DNA for the CDR3: TGTGCCAGCAGCCCAGCGAGTTGGAAAAACAATGAGCAGTTCTTC.

This clonotype was observed a handful of times. The rearrangement uses TRBV7-2 and TRBJ2-7, with 7 positions matching TRBD2. V lost 2 bases, J lost 5 bases, and 6 bases stayed unmatched. The CDR3 totals 14 residues. In germline, CDR1 is SGHTA, CDR2 FQGNSA. The CDR3 sequence is CASSLTPTSDEQYF. CDR3 DNA: TGTGCCAGCAGCTTAACTCCCACTAGCGACGAGCAGTACTTC.

This clonotype has only a few counts. The rearrangement joins TRBV7-6 to TRBJ2-1, with 9 bases matching TRBD1. CDR3 length equals 18 residues. The V gene's germline CDR1 is SGHVS and CDR2 FNYEAQ. The V gene end was trimmed by 1 base and the J gene end by 7 bases; junction bases not matched to a gene: 14. The DNA for the CDR3 is TGTGCCAGCAGCTTAGTTGGTACGGGACAGGGACGTGGGAATGAGCAGTTCTTC. This codes for CASSLVGTGQGRGNEQFF.

This clonotype turned up a few times. V gene TRBV7-9 combines with J gene TRBJ1-1; 9 nucleotides agree with TRBD1. Germline V gene data show CDR1 as SEHNR and CDR2 as FQNEAQ (reference sequence). J lost 3 bases, V lost 4 bases, and 18 bases had no gene match. The CDR3 length is 19 residues. This CDR3 is CASSYTRTGTGPLYTEAFF. The CDR3 region has the DNA TGTGCCAGCAGCTACACTAGAACCGGGACAGGGCCACTTTACACTGAAGCTTTCTTT.

This clonotype was counted at least ten times. This chain connects TRBV7-2 to TRBJ2-1; no reliable D call. The ends were cut back, 5 bases at V and 2 bases at J, with 13 bases in the middle. Germline V gene lookup returns CDR1 SGHTA and CDR2 FQGNSA. The CDR3 is made up of 15 amino acids. The CDR3 coding sequence is TGTGCCAGCAGCGCCGACTTGGGCCCCTACAATGAGCAGTTCTTC. It encodes CASSADLGPYNEQFF.

The chain is built from TRBV6-5 and TRBJ2-3; D gene uncertain. This CDR3 is built from 15 residues. Trimming took 0 bases from V and 4 from J, leaving 11 bases between them. Germline CDR1 MNHEY, CDR2 SVGAGI. CDR3 protein: CASSYSNTEPDTQYF. DNA for the CDR3: TGTGCCAGCAGTTACTCGAACACCGAACCAGATACGCAGTATTTT.

This clonotype has at least ten counts. The V gene is TRBV7-2, the J gene TRBJ1-1; 7 positions match TRBD1. CDR3 size: 14 residues. Looked up from germline, CDR1 is SGHTA and CDR2 is FQGNSA. V dropped 4 bases and J dropped 4; count of bases not matched to a gene: 6. The CDR3 here is CASSSRQGPTEAFF. CDR3 coding DNA: TGTGCCAGCAGCTCAAGACAGGGCCCCACTGAAGCTTTCTTT.

This clonotype has a count of ten or more. V and J are TRBV7-8 and TRBJ1-1; D perhaps matches TRBD1 (6 bases). The CDR3 loop spans 12 amino acids. Trimming removed 5 bases at V and 8 bases at J, with 12 bases between. CDR1 SGHVS and CDR2 FQNEAQ come from the germline V gene. The CDR3 DNA reads as TGTGCCAGCAGCCGGGACATATCGGAAGCTTTCTTT. This gives the protein CASSRDISEAFF. The full variable domain, with the rest looked up from reference TRBV7-8 and TRBJ1-1, is GAGVSQSPRYKVAKRGQDVALRCDPISGHVSLFWYQQALGQGPEFLTYFQNEAQLDKSGLPSDRFFAERPEGSVSTLKIQRTQQEDSAVYLCASSRDISEAFFGQGTRLTVV.

The V call is TRBV12-3 or TRBV12-4, the J call TRBJ1-1; TRBD1 is a possible D gene (5 bases). Trimming pared 1 base from V and 0 bases from J, leaving 15 bases between. The CDR3 is 17 residues long. The CDR3 region has the DNA TGTGCCAGCAGTTTAGTCCAGGGAGGATGGGTGAACACTGAAGCTTTCTTT. This codes for CASSLVQGGWVNTEAFF.

V and J are TRBV29-1 and TRBJ1-3, with no clear D. This CDR3 has 14 residues. V lost 0 bases to trimming and J lost 7 bases, with 13 bases between them. Germline V CDR1 and CDR2: SQVTM, ANQGSEA. CDR3 amino acids: CSVEDRATINTIYF. In nucleotides, the CDR3 is TGCAGCGTTGAAGATCGGGCGACAATCAACACCATATATTTT.